This TCR beta chain stems from a study of T cell responses to AZD1222 COVID-19 vaccine. Findings of the study overall: White British people made up most donors, females outnumbered males, and clonal diversity was possibly underestimated. Reportedly, nearly half of unique spike TCRs recognized epitopes outside B.1.351/B.1.1.7 mutations. Following two doses of AZD1222, Spike-specific TCR breadth and depth rose. Scientists sampled the repertoires only once the peak T cell response had passed.

Clones were read by immunoSEQ multiplex PCR, and TCRdb kept only the in-frame ones, dropping some. The table records more than 95,000 clones, 93% of them present only once. Germline V gives CDR1 SQVTM, CDR2 ANQGSEA. V shed 6 bases and J 5 bases; nucleotides not matched to a gene: 8. This CDR3 is 13 amino acids long. The table lists this clone with a count of one. The antigen is not known. The sequence came from an adult in good health. The specimen comprised peripheral blood, sampled on day 0 of AZD1222 vaccination. The rearrangement uses TRBV29-1 and TRBJ2-5; TRBD2 matches 8 bases. CDR3 in DNA: TGCAGCGTGACTAATCGGGAGGGGGAGACCCAGTACTTC. Translated, it gives CSVTNREGETQYF.